The source of this T cell receptor (beta chain) is a study of CD8+ T cells in alopecia areata. Notes on the study in general: Lesional scalp displayed greater clonality than normal scalp, most notably in alopecia totalis/universalis. When scalp samples are sequenced, resident alphabeta T cells of normal skin are also captured.

Obtained from alopecia areata patients were lesional scalp punch biopsies along with peripheral blood. The ends were cut back, 3 bases at V and 1 base at J, with 7 bases in the middle. The CDR3 totals 14 residues. From germline, CDR1 is KGHSH and CDR2 LQKENI. This clone has more than one count but fewer than ten. What it recognizes is unknown. RNA extraction and reverse transcription yielded cDNA as sequencing template. The table came from immunoSEQ multiplex PCR; TCRdb's copy has only in-frame clones and leaves some out. The sample shows about 120,000 clones, 35% to 40% of them seen only once. The sequencing sample was made of CD4+ T cells sorted from blood. This sequence joins TRBV18 and TRBJ2-1; no firm D call. The TCR comes from a human donor with alopecia areata. The CDR3 here is CASSPRGSYNEQFF. The CDR3 coding sequence is TGTGCCAGCTCACCCCGAGGTTCCTACAATGAGCAGTTCTTC.